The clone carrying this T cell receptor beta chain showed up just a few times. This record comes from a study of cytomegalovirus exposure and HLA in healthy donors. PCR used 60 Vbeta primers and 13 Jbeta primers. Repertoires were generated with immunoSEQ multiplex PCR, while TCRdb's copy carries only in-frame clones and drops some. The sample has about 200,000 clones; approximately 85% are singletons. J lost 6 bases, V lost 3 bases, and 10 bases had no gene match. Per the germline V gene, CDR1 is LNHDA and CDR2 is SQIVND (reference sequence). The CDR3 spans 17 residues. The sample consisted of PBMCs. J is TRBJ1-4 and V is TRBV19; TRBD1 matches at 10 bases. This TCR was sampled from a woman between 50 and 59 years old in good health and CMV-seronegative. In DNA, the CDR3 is TGTGCCAGTAGTATGTCCATATACGGGACAGGGGATGAAAAACTGTTTTTT. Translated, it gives CASSMSIYGTGDEKLFF.